These 23 T cell receptor beta chains originate from one sample sequenced in a study of T cell repertoires in cytomegalovirus infection. No antigen is known for these receptors. TCRdb called the reads again in MiXCR, with one record for every CDR3 protein. The sample lists approximately 500,000 distinct CDR3 sequences; around a third were seen once. Sample: cultured PBMCs, taken from culture after CMV antigen stimulation. These receptors were obtained from a human donor in good health (CMV status not recorded). Some clones in this sample may be carry-over from other donors' samples.

This clonotype was picked up a small number of times. The V and J genes are TRBV18 and TRBJ1-1, with no clear D. The CDR3 totals 12 residues. The germline V gene has CDR1 KGHSH and CDR2 LQKENI. V was pared by 2 bases and J by 7 bases, with 8 bases between. The chain's CDR3 is CASSPNRGEAFF. The CDR3 DNA sequence: TGTGCCAGCTCACCAAACCGAGGTGAAGCTTTCTTT. The full variable domain, rest sourced from reference TRBV18 and TRBJ1-1, is NAGVMQNPRHLVRRRGQEARLRCSPMKGHSHVYWYRQLPEEGLKFMVYLQKENIIDESGMPKERFSAEFPKEGPSILRIQQVVRGDSAAYFCASSPNRGEAFFGQGTRLTVV.

The J gene is TRBJ1-3, the V gene TRBV9; no definite D call. From germline, CDR1 is SGDLS and CDR2 YYNGEE. This CDR3 contains 15 residues. Trimming removed 0 bases at V and 2 bases at J, with 9 bases between. For the CDR3, the DNA is TGTGCCAGCAGCGTAGAGGCAGCCCCTGGAAACACCATATATTTT. Its protein is CASSVEAAPGNTIYF.

The chain couples TRBV6-5 to TRBJ1-4; D gene unclear. CDR1 is MNHEY, CDR2 SVGAGI, per germline. This CDR3 has 12 amino acids. Between the trimmed V and J ends, which lost 4 bases and 4 bases, there was a span of 4 bases. The CDR3 DNA is TGTGCCAGCAGTTCTATTAATGAAAAACTGTTTTTT. It encodes CASSSINEKLFF.

The chain has TRBV5-1 and TRBJ2-2, with a tentative D call TRBD2 (5 bases). Germline V gives CDR1 SGHRS, CDR2 YFSETQ. The CDR3 sequence is 14 residues long. Between the trimmed V and J ends, which lost 4 bases and 8 bases, there was a span of 15 bases. Here the CDR3 reads CASSQRTGHGELFF. The CDR3 bases are TGCGCCAGCAGCCAACGGACTGGCCATGGGGAGCTGTTTTTT.

The rearrangement joins TRBV6-5 to TRBJ2-6; no clear D. Trimming took off 2 bases at V and 2 bases at J, with 7 bases between the two ends. Germline assignment: CDR1 MNHEY and CDR2 SVGAGI. The CDR3 is made up of 15 amino acids. CDR3 loop: CASSYEPAGANVLTF. CDR3 coding DNA: TGTGCCAGCAGTTACGAGCCAGCTGGGGCCAACGTCCTGACTTTC.

This chain links TRBV2 with TRBJ2-7; the D gene is possibly TRBD1 (5 bases). Germline V gene data show CDR1 as SNHLY and CDR2 as FYNNEI. The CDR3 has 15 residues. With 6 bases removed from V and 0 bases from J, the gap between germline ends came to 15 bases. The CDR3 loop is CASRTGQGDSYEQYV. In DNA, the CDR3 is TGTGCCAGCAGAACAGGTCAAGGGGACTCCTACGAGCAGTACGTC.

CDR3 DNA: TGTGCCAGCAGCTTCCATCGGGCCGCCGCGGACGAGCAGTACGTC. Translation: CASSFHRAAADEQYV. The chain couples TRBV11-2 to TRBJ2-7; D unclear. The ends were cut back, 3 bases at V and 5 bases at J, with 17 bases in the middle. The CDR3 length is 15 residues. Germline V gene lookup returns CDR1 SGHAT and CDR2 FQNNGV.

The J gene is TRBJ1-4, the V gene TRBV20-1; D not resolved. V lost 3 bases and J lost 5, with 7 bases in between. The CDR3 spans 12 residues. CDR1 is DFQATT, CDR2 SNEGSKA, per germline (reference sequence). The CDR3: CSARAPNEKLFF. The CDR3 DNA reads TGCAGTGCTAGGGCGCCAAATGAAAAACTGTTTTTT.

J is TRBJ2-3 and V is TRBV4-3; 7 bases match TRBD2. Trimming took 1 base from V and 0 from J; bases not matched to a gene: 7. Germline CDR1 and CDR2: LGHNA and YSLEER. This CDR3 has 17 residues. The chain's CDR3 is CASSQAGGTLSTDTQYF. CDR3 sequence (DNA): TGCGCCAGCAGCCAAGCGGGAGGAACGCTCAGCACAGATACGCAGTATTTT.

This chain connects TRBV29-1 to TRBJ1-4; D gene uncertain. V was trimmed by 5 bases and J by 5 bases, leaving 3 bases between them. CDR1 SQVTM and CDR2 ANQGSEA come from the germline V gene. This CDR3 region has 10 residues. The CDR3 DNA reads TGCAGCGTTTTGAATGAAAAACTGTTTTTT. Translation: CSVLNEKLFF.

This clonotype has ten or more counts. V is TRBV7-6 and J is TRBJ2-1, with 11 bases identical to TRBD2. The CDR3 sequence is 18 residues long. Germline loops: CDR1 SGHVS, CDR2 FNYEAQ. Losses at the gene ends were 5 bases for V and 0 bases for J; bases not matched to a gene: 9. The CDR3 nucleotides are TGTGCCAGCAGCCGGGGACTAGCGGAATCACGCTCCTACAATGAGCAGTTCTTC. Its protein is CASSRGLAESRSYNEQFF.

This clonotype was counted a few times. The chain couples TRBV14 to TRBJ2-1, with D possibly being TRBD1 (5 bases). V gave up 4 bases and J gave up 13 bases, with 20 bases separating them. CDR1 is SGHDN, CDR2 FVKESK, per germline. The CDR3 has 14 residues. For the CDR3, the DNA is TGTGCCAGCAGCCCCAGGGCCACATCGGATCGTCAGTTCTTC. Translating gives CASSPRATSDRQFF.

The CDR3 loop is CASSELTDIQYF. CDR3 in DNA: TGTGCCAGCAGCGAGCTCACCGACATTCAGTACTTC. The chain couples TRBV5-5 to TRBJ2-4; D is undetermined. This CDR3 has 12 amino acids. Germline V gene sequence: CDR1 SGHKS, CDR2 YYEKEE (reference sequence). The ends were cut back, 4 bases at V and 8 bases at J, with 10 bases in the middle. Based on the CDR3 plus reference TRBV5-5 and TRBJ2-4, the full variable domain is DAGVTQSPTHLIKTRGQQVTLRCSPISGHKSVSWYQQVLGQGPQFIFQYYEKEERGRGNFPDRFSARQFPNYSSELNVNALLLGDSALYLCASSELTDIQYFGAGTRLSVL.

This clonotype appeared a few times. The chain joins TRBV11-2 to TRBJ1-1; the D is unclear. The CDR3 length is 13 residues. Germline V CDR1 and CDR2: SGHAT, FQNNGV. V dropped 7 bases and J dropped 8 bases, with 17 bases sitting between them. The CDR3 nucleotides are TGTGCCAGCACCCCGGGAAGTGTGGGAGAAGCTTTCTTT. This gives the protein CASTPGSVGEAFF.

The chain employs TRBV6-2 or TRBV6-3 and TRBJ1-1; D not certain. CDR3 size: 12 residues. Trimming took off 7 bases at V and 10 bases at J, with 16 bases between the two ends. The germline V gene encodes CDR1 MNHEY and CDR2 SVGEGT. The chain's CDR3 is CASTTAPRGAFF. In nucleotides, the CDR3 is TGTGCCAGCACCACAGCGCCGCGGGGAGCTTTCTTT.

The V and J genes are TRBV23-1 and TRBJ2-5; 9 bases fit TRBD2. TRBV23-1 is an open reading frame, and its role is uncertain. The CDR3 loop spans 16 amino acids. V was clipped by 4 bases and J by 4 bases; unmatched bases: 10. CDR3 nucleotide sequence: TGCGCCAGCAGTCTGGGCGGGAGGGCCTCTGTAGAGACCCAGTACTTC. Amino acid sequence: CASSLGGRASVETQYF.

This clonotype was detected only a few times. V usage is TRBV12-3 or TRBV12-4 and J usage is TRBJ1-2, with D possibly being TRBD1 (6 bases). This CDR3 comprises 14 residues. Between the trimmed V and J ends, which lost 5 bases and 4 bases, there was a span of 14 bases. Written as DNA, the CDR3 is TGTGCCAGCAGTCCTCGGGACACCTTCTATGGCTACACCTTC. Translation: CASSPRDTFYGYTF.

The table lists this clonotype with a few counts. The genes are TRBV7-2 and TRBJ2-7; D tentatively reads TRBD1 or TRBD2 (5 bases each). The V gene lost 1 base and the J gene lost 1 base, with 11 bases spanning the gap. The CDR3 sequence is 15 residues long. CDR1 is SGHTA, CDR2 FQGNSA, per germline. The CDR3 reads CASSLDRDASYEQYF. The CDR3 DNA reads as TGTGCCAGCAGCTTAGATAGGGACGCATCCTACGAGCAGTACTTC.

This clonotype was detected only a few times. The chain carries TRBV5-1 and TRBJ1-6; D perhaps matches TRBD1 (5 bases). CDR1 and CDR2 (germline): SGHRS, YFSETQ. V gave up 0 bases and J gave up 9 bases, with 19 bases separating them. The CDR3 loop spans 17 amino acids. The CDR3: CASSLDRGDGSFSPLHF. CDR3 bases: TGCGCCAGCAGCTTGGATAGGGGAGACGGATCATTTTCACCCCTCCACTTT.

Only a few counts were recorded for this clonotype. The chain has TRBV7-3 and TRBJ2-2; D may be TRBD1 (5 bases). Trimming took 6 bases from V and 1 from J, leaving 12 bases between them. From germline, CDR1 is SGHTA and CDR2 FQGTGA. There are 15 residues in the CDR3. CDR3 DNA: TGTGCCAGCAGTATTTCCCAGGGGAACACCGGGGAGCTGTTTTTT. It encodes CASSISQGNTGELFF.

In this sample, this clonotype turned up a few times. V is TRBV11-1 and J is TRBJ2-3; tentatively, D is TRBD2 (6 bases). The V and J ends lost 4 bases and 4 bases respectively, with 30 bases between them. The CDR3 contains 20 residues. Germline CDR1 is SGHAT and CDR2 is FQDESV (reference sequence). CDR3 sequence: CASSSHLYPGPRRDPDTQYF. CDR3 DNA sequence: TGTGCCAGCAGCTCCCACCTATACCCGGGACCCCGGAGGGACCCAGATACGCAGTATTTT. Full variable domain (rest looked up from reference TRBV11-1 and TRBJ2-3): EAEVAQSPRYKITEKSQAVAFWCDPISGHATLYWYRQILGQGPELLVQFQDESVVDDSQLPKDRFSAERLKGVDSTLKIQPAELGDSAMYLCASSSHLYPGPRRDPDTQYFGPGTRLTVL.

The sample holds one count of this clonotype. The rearrangement uses TRBV12-3 or TRBV12-4 and TRBJ1-1, with D hard to call. With 3 bases removed from V and 7 bases from J, the gap between germline ends came to 12 bases. The CDR3 runs to 13 residues. The chain's CDR3 is CASSFFGEGEAFF. CDR3 nucleotides: TGTGCCAGCAGTTTTTTTGGGGAGGGTGAAGCTTTCTTT.

The rearrangement joins TRBV29-1 to TRBJ2-1, with D perhaps matching TRBD2 (5 bases). Germline V gene lookup returns CDR1 SQVTM and CDR2 ANQGSEA. V was cut by 4 bases and J by 2 bases, with 12 bases left in between. The CDR3 extends over 14 amino acids. The CDR3 DNA reads TGCAGCGTTGCCCCTCGGGATGCCTACAATGAGCAGTTCTTC. This gives the protein CSVAPRDAYNEQFF.